This entry lists 10 T cell receptor beta chains sequenced from one sample in a study of cytomegalovirus exposure and HLA in healthy donors. Amplification used 60 Vbeta primers and 13 Jbeta primers. Only in-frame clones appear in the TCRdb table, and some are missing; sequencing was by immunoSEQ multiplex PCR. In the table there are roughly 200,000 clones, around 73% of which are singletons. The sequencing input was PBMCs. Every receptor here comes from a man between 60 and 70 years old in good health and CMV-seronegative.

This clone was seen a handful of times. This CDR3 is CASSFGHRLAANEQFF. The CDR3 bases are TGTGCCAGCAGCTTTGGCCACAGACTAGCTGCTAATGAGCAGTTCTTC. The V call is TRBV7-8, the J call TRBJ2-1; the match to TRBD2 covers 7 bases. Per the germline V gene, CDR1 is SGHVS and CDR2 is FQNEAQ. J lost 7 bases, V lost 3 bases, and 12 bases had no gene match. CDR3 length equals 16 residues.

CDR3 in amino acids: CASSQEVGQGRGDTQYF. As DNA, the CDR3 is TGCGCCAGCAGCCAAGAAGTGGGACAGGGGAGGGGGGATACGCAGTATTTT. The chain has TRBV4-1 and TRBJ2-3, with 10 positions matching TRBD1. Germline CDR1 MGHRA, CDR2 YSYEKL. The V segment lost 0 bases and the J segment 6 bases; nucleotides outside the gene matches: 9. The CDR3 contains 17 residues.

This clone was recorded only once. The chain has TRBV9 and TRBJ2-3; TRBD2 might be the D (6 bases). V was shortened by 2 bases and J by 2 bases, with 12 bases between the two germline ends. The CDR3 is 15 residues long. Germline CDR1 reads SGDLS; CDR2 reads YYNGEE. CDR3 protein: CASSVGGTNTDTQYF. In DNA, the CDR3 is TGTGCCAGCAGCGTGGGAGGCACTAACACAGATACGCAGTATTTT.

The gene calls are TRBV18 and TRBJ1-1, with no clear D. Trimming stripped 4 bases from V and 0 bases from J, with 15 bases between. Germline V lookup: CDR1 KGHSH, CDR2 LQKENI. The CDR3 has 16 amino acids. The CDR3 region is CASSRVTSPVNTEAFF. DNA for the CDR3: TGTGCCAGCTCACGGGTCACTAGTCCTGTGAACACTGAAGCTTTCTTT.

Turning to this clone: Within the sample, other DNA sequences also encode this same CDR3. This chain connects TRBV5-1 to TRBJ1-1; TRBD1 might be the D (6 bases). Trimming pared 4 bases from V and 0 bases from J, leaving 10 bases between. CDR1 and CDR2 from the germline V gene are SGHRS and YFSETQ. This CDR3 spans 14 amino acids. The CDR3 protein is CASSLDSLNTEAFF. As DNA, the CDR3 is TGCGCCAGCAGCCTGGACAGTTTGAACACTGAAGCTTTCTTT.

The chain links TRBV30 to TRBJ2-7; D is possibly TRBD2 (6 bases). This CDR3 comprises 13 residues. Germline-derived CDR1 and CDR2 are GTSNPN and SVGIG (reference sequence). V was shortened by 0 bases and J by 3 bases, with 9 bases between the two germline ends. The CDR3 spells CAWSVGTRYEQYF. CDR3 sequence (DNA): TGTGCCTGGAGTGTTGGGACTCGCTACGAGCAGTACTTC.

This clone came up a few times. CDR3: CASSSGTLENEKLFF. CDR3 coding DNA: TGTGCCAGCAGTTCCGGGACACTGGAGAATGAAAAACTGTTTTTT. The V and J genes are TRBV6-5 and TRBJ1-4; maybe TRBD1 (6 bases). Germline V gives CDR1 MNHEY, CDR2 SVGAGI. V lost 4 bases, J lost 5 bases, and 14 bases lay in between. The length of the CDR3 is 15 residues.

This chain joins TRBV11-2 and TRBJ1-5; D ambiguous. This CDR3 spans 13 amino acids. Looked up from germline, CDR1 is SGHAT and CDR2 is FQNNGV. V lost 3 bases to trimming and J lost 3 bases, with 6 bases between them. CDR3 sequence reads: CASSFRVNQPQHF. CDR3 DNA sequence: TGTGCCAGCAGCTTCCGGGTCAATCAGCCCCAGCATTTT.

This clone turned up a few times. V is TRBV28 and J is TRBJ1-2; 7 bases are shared with TRBD1. CDR3 length: 14 amino acids. Trimming removed 7 bases from V and 4 bases from J; junction bases left unmatched: 9. CDR1 MDHEN and CDR2 SYDVKM come from the germline V gene. In DNA form, the CDR3 reads TGTGCCAGCAACCCGACAGGGAGGATCTATGGCTACACCTTC. Protein: CASNPTGRIYGYTF.

This clone was seen a few times. The V call is TRBV27, the J call TRBJ1-5; 9 bases agree with TRBD1. V shed 6 bases and J 3 bases; nucleotides not matched to a gene: 3. Per the germline V gene, CDR1 is MNHEY and CDR2 is SMNVEV (reference sequence). There are 14 residues in the CDR3. CDR3 in amino acids: CASRGTGTNQPQHF. The CDR3, as DNA: TGTGCCAGCAGGGGGACAGGGACCAATCAGCCCCAGCATTTT.